This T cell receptor beta chain was captured in a study of response to subunit inactivated influenza vaccine. Study-wide points: It was suggested by the authors that few new T cells are recruited by each seasonal influenza vaccination.

To note about this clonotype: Its antigen is not known.

TCRdb called the RT-PCR reads again in MiXCR, with one record for every CDR3 protein. The repertoire holds about half a million distinct CDR3 sequences, with roughly 25% as singletons. The V gene lost 5 bases and the J gene lost 4 bases, with 12 bases spanning the gap. Germline CDR1 and CDR2: MGHDK and SYGVNS. The CDR3 extends over 14 amino acids. The clonotype originates from a man aged 50 or older who received an inactivated influenza vaccine. The material was CD4+ T cells sorted from PBMCs, obtained 4 to 6 days after vaccination. The chain recombines TRBV25-1 with TRBJ1-5, with D possibly TRBD1 on 6 matching bases. CDR3 DNA sequence: TGTGCCAGCAGTCGGGGGCTTGAAAATCAGCCCCAGCATTTT. Translation gives CASSRGLENQPQHF. Using reference TRBV25-1 and TRBJ1-5 for the parts outside the CDR3, the full variable domain is EADIYQTPRYLVIGTGKKITLECSQTMGHDKMYWYQQDPGMELHLIHYSYGVNSTEKGDLSSESTVSRIRTEHFPLTLESARPSHTSQYLCASSRGLENQPQHFGDGTRLSIL.